This T cell receptor (beta chain) appears in the sequencing data of a study of vaccination and CD4 T cells after COVID-19. Background on the study: Nasal swab PCR showed SARS-CoV-2 in convalescent patients, roughly ten with mild and one with severe disease. Stimulation used overlapping spike peptides from SARS-CoV-2, HCoV-NL63, HCoV-OC43 and HCoV-229E.

CDR3 length: 12 amino acids. V was shortened by 0 bases and J by 9 bases, with 9 bases between the two germline ends. Germline V gene data show CDR1 as SGHTA and CDR2 as FQGNSA. Specified treatment: approximately nine-day PBMC culture with coronavirus spike peptide pools or control peptides (ViraFEST assay). Study-level results: For convalescent patients, 304 of the 307 vaccine-specific clones analyzed were classified as spike mono-reactive.

Turning to this clonotype: Its antigen remains unknown.

Cultured CD4+ T cells had their DNA profiled by the Oncomine TCR Beta short-read assay. TCRdb ran MiXCR on the PCR reads and lists one entry per CDR3 protein. The sample gives 15,000 to 20,000 distinct CDR3 sequences, 53% of which show up once; under 20% is in the top ten. This TCR derives from a human donor who had recovered from COVID-19. Sequencing was performed on CD4+ T cells from blood, cultured in vitro, taken before SARS-CoV-2 vaccination. The chain has TRBV7-2 and TRBJ2-7, with D perhaps matching TRBD2 (5 bases). The chain's CDR3 is CASSLAGRGQYF. The DNA of the CDR3 is TGTGCCAGCAGCTTAGCGGGTCGGGGGCAGTACTTC.